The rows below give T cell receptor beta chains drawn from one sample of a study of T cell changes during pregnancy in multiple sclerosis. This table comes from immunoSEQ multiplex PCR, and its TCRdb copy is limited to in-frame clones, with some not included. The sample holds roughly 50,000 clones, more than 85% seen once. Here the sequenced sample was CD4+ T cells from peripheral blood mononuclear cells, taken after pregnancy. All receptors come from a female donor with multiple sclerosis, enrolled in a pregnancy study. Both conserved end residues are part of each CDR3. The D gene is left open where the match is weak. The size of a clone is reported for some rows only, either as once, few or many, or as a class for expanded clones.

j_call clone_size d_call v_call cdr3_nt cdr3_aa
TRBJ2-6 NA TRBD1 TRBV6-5 TGTGCCAGCAGTCCGACAGGGCCCGGGGCCAACGTCCTGACTTTC CASSPTGPGANVLTF
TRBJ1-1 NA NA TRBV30 TGTGCCTGGCTTGACAATGGGAGGGGAAGGAGCACTGAAGCTTTCTTT CAWLDNGRGRSTEAFF
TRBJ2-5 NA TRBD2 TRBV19 TGTGCCAGTAGTGGGGGAGCGGGAGGGGAGCGAGAGACCCAGTACTTC CASSGGAGGERETQYF
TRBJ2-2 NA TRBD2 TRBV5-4 TGTGCCAGCAGAACTGGGGTAGCGGGAGATGACGGGGAGCTGTTTTTT CASRTGVAGDDGELFF
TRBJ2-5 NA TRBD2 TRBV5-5 TGTGCCAGCAGCGCGGGACTAGCGGGAGTGGGAGAGACCCAGTACTTC CASSAGLAGVGETQYF
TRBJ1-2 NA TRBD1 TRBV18 TGTGCCAGCTCACCACCGGACAGGGATTTGTATGGCTACACCTTC CASSPPDRDLYGYTF
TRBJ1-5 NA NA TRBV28 TGTGCCAGCTCTACGGGGGGTCAGCCCCAGCATTTT CASSTGGQPQHF
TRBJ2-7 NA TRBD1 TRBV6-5 TGTGCCAGCAGTTACCCGGGACAGGGCCACTACGAGCAGTACTTC CASSYPGQGHYEQYF
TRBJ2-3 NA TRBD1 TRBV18 TGTGCCAGCTCACCTTTACAGGGGCGCACAGATACGCAGTATTTT CASSPLQGRTDTQYF
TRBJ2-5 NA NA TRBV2 TGTGCCAGCAGTGAAGGGCCGTACCAAGAGACCCAGTACTTC CASSEGPYQETQYF
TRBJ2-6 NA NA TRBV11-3 TGTGCCAGCAGCCCGGGTCACTCTGGGGCCAACGTCCTGACTTTC CASSPGHSGANVLTF
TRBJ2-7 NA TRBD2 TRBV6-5 TGTGCCAGCAGTTCCGGACTAGCGGGAAATTCCTACGAGCAGTACTTC CASSSGLAGNSYEQYF
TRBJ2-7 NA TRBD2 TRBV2 TGTGCCAGCACTACGACTAGCGGGAGTTACGAGCAGTACTTC CASTTTSGSYEQYF
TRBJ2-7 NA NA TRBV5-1 TGCGCCAGCAGCTTGATCAGTTCCTACGAGCAGTACTTC CASSLISSYEQYF
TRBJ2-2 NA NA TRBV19 TGTGCCAGTAGACCTTCGACAGGTCAGAACACCGGGGAGCTGTTTTTT CASRPSTGQNTGELFF
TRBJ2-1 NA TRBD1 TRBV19 TGTGCCAGTAGTACCCCCGGGGACAGGAAGCAGTTCTTC CASSTPGDRKQFF
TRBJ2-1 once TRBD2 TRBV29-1 TGCAGCGTGGGACTAGCGGGAGGGGCCAATGAGCAGTTCTTC CSVGLAGGANEQFF
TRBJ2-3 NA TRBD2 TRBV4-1 TGCGCCAGCAGCCAAAGCTACCGGACTAGTGACCGAGATACGCAGTATTTT CASSQSYRTSDRDTQYF
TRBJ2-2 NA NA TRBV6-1 TGTGCCAGCAGTGAAGTGCTCAGGGACACCGGGGAGCTGTTTTTT CASSEVLRDTGELFF
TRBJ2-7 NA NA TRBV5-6 TGTGCCAGCAGCTTGGGTAGGGGCGACGAGCAGTACTTC CASSLGRGDEQYF
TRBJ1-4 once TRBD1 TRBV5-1 TGCGCCAGCAGCTTGGGACAGGGTTTAAGTGGAAAACTGTTTTTT CASSLGQGLSGKLFF
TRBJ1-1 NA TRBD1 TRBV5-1 TGCGCCAGCAGAAAGACAGGGGGCTTTAACACTGAAGCTTTCTTT CASRKTGGFNTEAFF
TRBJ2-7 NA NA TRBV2 TGTGCCAGCAGTGAGGCCGGGACCTACGAGCAGTACTTC CASSEAGTYEQYF
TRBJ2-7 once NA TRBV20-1 TGCAGTGCTAACCCGGGGAACGAGCAGTACTTC CSANPGNEQYF
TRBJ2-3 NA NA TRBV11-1 TGTGCCAGCAGCTTAGCGCACAGTGATACGCAGTATTTT CASSLAHSDTQYF
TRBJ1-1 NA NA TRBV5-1 TGCGCCAGCAGCGTTACAGGGTTCCAATCGAACACTGAAGCTTTCTTT CASSVTGFQSNTEAFF
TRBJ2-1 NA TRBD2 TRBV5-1 TGCGCCAGCAGCTTGCTAGCGGGGCCTAACAATGAGCAGTTCTTC CASSLLAGPNNEQFF
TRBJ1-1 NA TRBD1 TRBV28 TGTGCCAGCAGGCTGAGGGGGCTGGCCCAGAAGCCTGAAGCTTTCTTT CASRLRGLAQKPEAFF
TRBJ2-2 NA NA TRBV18 TGTGCCAGCTCACCTAAGTCTCAGGGGGGATCGAACACCGGGGAGCTGTTTTTT CASSPKSQGGSNTGELFF
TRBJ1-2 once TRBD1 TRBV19 TGTGCCAGTAGTACGCCCCGACAGGGGGCAGGCTATGGCTACACCTTC CASSTPRQGAGYGYTF
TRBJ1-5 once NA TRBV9 TGTGCCAGCAGCGTAGGGGGGGGCAATCAGCCCCAGCATTTT CASSVGGGNQPQHF
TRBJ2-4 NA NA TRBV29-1 TGCAGCGTTCTTCCCTCCGTAGCCAAAAACATTCAGTACTTC CSVLPSVAKNIQYF
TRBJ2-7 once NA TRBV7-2 TGTGCCAGCAGCTTAGCGCCAGGAGGACGGACCGAGCAGTACTTC CASSLAPGGRTEQYF
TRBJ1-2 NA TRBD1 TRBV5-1 TGCGCCAGCAGCCCCGGGGACAGAGGCTACACCTTC CASSPGDRGYTF
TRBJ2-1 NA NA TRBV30 TGTGCCTGGCCCGGTGCAAGCGGGCGTTTTTACAATGAGCAGTTCTTC CAWPGASGRFYNEQFF
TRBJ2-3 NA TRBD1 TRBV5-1 TGCGCCAGCAGCCACCGGACAGGGAGCACAGATACGCAGTATTTT CASSHRTGSTDTQYF
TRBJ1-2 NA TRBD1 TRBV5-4 TGTGCCAGCAGCTTGGGGCTACAGGGGGCGCAACATGGCTACACCTTC CASSLGLQGAQHGYTF
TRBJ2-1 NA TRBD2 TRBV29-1 TGCAGCGTTTTGCGGGAGGGACGCAATGAGCAGTTCTTC CSVLREGRNEQFF
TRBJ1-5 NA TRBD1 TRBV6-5 TGTGCCAGCAGATTGACAGGGGTCAATCAGCCCCAGCATTTT CASRLTGVNQPQHF
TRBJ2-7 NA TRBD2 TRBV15 TGTGCCACCAGCAAAAAGCGACTAGCGGGAGTCTACGAGCAGTACTTC CATSKKRLAGVYEQYF
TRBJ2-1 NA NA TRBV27 TGTGCCAGCAGTTTAACAGGGATCGGATACAATGAGCAGTTCTTC CASSLTGIGYNEQFF
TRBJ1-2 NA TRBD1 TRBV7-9 TGTGCCAGCAGCTACACCGGGACAGGTTACTATGGCTACACCTTC CASSYTGTGYYGYTF
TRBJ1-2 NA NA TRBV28 TGTGCCAGCAGGCGGACCGGGACTGGCAACTATGGCTACACCTTC CASRRTGTGNYGYTF
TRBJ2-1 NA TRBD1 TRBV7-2 TGTGCCAGCAGCCCCGGGACAGGGTCCACCCGTGGGCAGTTCTTC CASSPGTGSTRGQFF
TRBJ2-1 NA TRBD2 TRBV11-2 TGTGCCAGCAGCGTAGGACTAGCGGACGTGCAGTTCTTC CASSVGLADVQFF
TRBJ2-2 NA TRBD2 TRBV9 TGTGCCAGCAGCTCCCGACTAGCGGGAGTGGGGGGGGCCGGGGAGCTGTTTTTT CASSSRLAGVGGAGELFF
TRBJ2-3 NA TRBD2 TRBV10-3 TGTGCCATCAGTGGGACTAGCGGGAGGGCCGTTACAGATACGCAGTATTTT CAISGTSGRAVTDTQYF
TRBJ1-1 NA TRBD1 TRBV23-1 TGCGCCAGCAGTCACCGGGACAGGGGCACTGAAGCTTTCTTT CASSHRDRGTEAFF